This TCR beta chain was sequenced in a study of neoadjuvant anti-PD-1 for oral cavity cancer. V lost 7 bases to trimming and J lost 2 bases; unmatched junction nucleotides: 13. Germline V gene sequence: CDR1 SGHNT, CDR2 YYREEE (reference sequence). The CDR3 runs to 17 residues. Produced via immunoSEQ multiplex PCR; TCRdb's table is partial and in-frame only. The data contain some 17,000 clones, about 61% of them seen just once; the ten biggest clones take up 2.5% to 3.5%. The receptor's source is a person between 40 and 79 years old with oral cavity squamous cell carcinoma. Sequencing used PBMCs, obtained before nivolumab (anti-PD-1) treatment. The rearrangement joins TRBV5-4 to TRBJ2-3, with TRBD2 matching over 10 bases. As DNA, the CDR3 is TGTGCCAGCCTCCCACCGGGGCTAGCGGGAGCCACAGATACGCAGTATTTT. It specifies CASLPPGLAGATDTQYF.